This T cell receptor beta chain was captured by sequencing in a study of regulatory T cells in long-lasting Graves disease. Time point meaning: newly diagnosed GD, antithyroid drugs for less than 3 months. Following extraction of RNA from PBMCs, that RNA was used to make the TCR library. Arm-PCR of CDR3 regions and iRepertoire HTBI primers were the basis on which TCR beta libraries were built. TCRdb reanalysed the multiplex PCR reads using MiXCR and keeps one entry per CDR3 protein. The sample contains almost 450,000 distinct CDR3 sequences, about a sixth of which appear only once. The sample holds a few counts of this clonotype. CDR3 size: 16 residues. The V gene lost 4 bases and the J gene lost 2 bases, with 15 bases spanning the gap. The germline gives CDR1 SGHRS, CDR2 YFSETQ. The same sample was also studied in work on T cells in Graves' hyperthyroidism and ophthalmopathy. This second report adds: Before onset, by a median of around six months, the model predicted ophthalmopathy.

The sequenced sample was peripheral blood mononuclear cells (PBMCs), obtained at new diagnosis, from a patient treated with antithyroid drugs. The receptor comes from a woman in her twenties or thirties with Graves disease. The J gene is TRBJ2-2, the V gene TRBV5-1; no clear D. In nucleotides, the CDR3 is TGCGCCAGCAGCCTCTCCACCAACCTTAACACCGGGGAGCTGTTTTTT. Translated, it gives CASSLSTNLNTGELFF.